The clone carrying this T cell receptor beta chain was observed a few times. Its antigen remains unknown. Repertoires were generated with immunoSEQ multiplex PCR, while TCRdb's copy carries only in-frame clones and drops some. The table lists around 40,000 clones, 70% to 90% of them singletons, with about 2.5% in the top ten. The sample originates from a study of OX40 agonist ivuxolimab in advanced cancers. Study results and caveats: The average count of expanded clones was higher among CD8+ T cells than among CD4+. What antigens the expanded peripheral T cells recognized was never established.

CDR1 is LNHDA, CDR2 SQIVND, per germline (reference sequence). CDR3 length equals 14 residues. Germline trimming cut 6 bases from V and 7 bases from J; bases unmatched to any gene: 11. The sample in question was CD4+ or CD8+ T cells sorted from blood, obtained in a trial of the OX40 agonist ivuxolimab. The V and J genes are TRBV19 and TRBJ1-2; 7 nucleotides align to TRBD1. The clonotype comes from an adult with an advanced solid tumor such as melanoma, head and neck, liver or kidney cancer. This CDR3 is CASSQEDRLAGYTF. CDR3 nucleotide sequence: TGTGCCAGTAGCCAAGAGGACAGGTTAGCTGGCTACACCTTC. The full variable domain, completed using reference TRBV19 and TRBJ1-2, is DGGITQSPKYLFRKEGQNVTLSCEQNLNHDAMYWYRQDPGQGLRLIYYSQIVNDFQKGDIAEGYSVSREKKESFPLTVTSAQKNPTAFYLCASSQEDRLAGYTFGSGTRLTVV.